This T cell receptor (beta chain) derives from a study of blood T cell repertoires in COVID-19. About the study: There were acute and convalescent COVID-19 samples, and they came from the United States, Italy and Spain. Sources were T cells, B-cell-depleted T cells, or PBMCs; the material itself was cDNA or gDNA.

Produced via immunoSEQ multiplex PCR; TCRdb's table is partial and in-frame only. The sample has approximately 210,000 clones, around four fifths seen once. V gave up 3 bases and J gave up 7 bases; unmatched junction bases: 7. Germline V gene data show CDR1 as KGHDR and CDR2 as SFDVKD. There are 15 residues in the CDR3. The source is a middle-aged woman with active or convalescent COVID-19. The sample comprised peripheral blood. The chain recombines TRBV24-1 with TRBJ1-4; TRBD1 agrees at 7 bases. This chain's CDR3 is CATSDTRQGSEKLFF. The CDR3 DNA follows: TGTGCCACCAGTGATACTAGACAGGGTAGTGAAAAACTGTTTTTT.